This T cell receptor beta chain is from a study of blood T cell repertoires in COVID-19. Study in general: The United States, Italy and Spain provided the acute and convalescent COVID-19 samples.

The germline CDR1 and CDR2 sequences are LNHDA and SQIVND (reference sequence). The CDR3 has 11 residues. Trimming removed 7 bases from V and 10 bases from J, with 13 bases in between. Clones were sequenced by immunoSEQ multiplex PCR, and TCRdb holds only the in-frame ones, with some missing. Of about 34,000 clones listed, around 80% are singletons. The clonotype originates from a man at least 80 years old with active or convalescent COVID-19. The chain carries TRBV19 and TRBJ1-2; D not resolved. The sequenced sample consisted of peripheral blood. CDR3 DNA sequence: TGTGCCAGTAATTCCCGCCAGGCCTACACCTTC. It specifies CASNSRQAYTF. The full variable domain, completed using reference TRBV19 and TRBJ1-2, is DGGITQSPKYLFRKEGQNVTLSCEQNLNHDAMYWYRQDPGQGLRLIYYSQIVNDFQKGDIAEGYSVSREKKESFPLTVTSAQKNPTAFYLCASNSRQAYTFGSGTRLTVV.